The clone carrying this TCR beta chain showed up many times. Its specificity is not known. The CDR3 consists of 13 residues. The germline CDR1 and CDR2 sequences are MNHNS and SASEGT. With 6 bases removed from V and 1 base from J, the gap between germline ends came to 9 bases. This entry belongs to a study of glioma-infiltrating T cells. Study-level results: Tissue-blood divergence was below expectation in non-neoplastic patients, above in gliomas.

Using RNA template, CDR3s of TCR alpha and beta were amplified with iRepertoire arm-PCR. For one-step reverse transcription and amplification, about 85-400 ng of tissue mRNA or PBMC total RNA was used. TCRdb re-analysed the multiplex PCR reads in MiXCR, keeping a single row per CDR3 protein. This sample carries fewer than 200,000 distinct CDR3 sequences, about 46% of them seen once, and the ten largest clones take 5.2%. The chain employs TRBV6-1 and TRBJ1-1; D unresolved. The sequence derives from a human donor with low-grade glioma or glioblastoma, undergoing nonglioma brain surgery, or in good health (not recorded which). Sequencing was carried out using glioma tissue, nonneoplastic brain tissue, or PBMCs (not recorded which). The CDR3 protein is CASSQTKNTEAFF. The CDR3 bases are TGTGCCAGCAGCCAGACCAAGAACACTGAAGCTTTCTTT.